Following are 15 T cell receptor beta chains from one sample sequenced in a study of beta chain features in type 1 diabetes. The investigators reverse transcribed all of the isolated RNA, so they sequenced expressed TCRB transcripts. Sequencing was performed with immunoSEQ multiplex PCR; in TCRdb, only in-frame clones are kept and a portion is missing. Of about 360,000 clones listed, about 12% were seen once; the top ten hold around 0.02%. Sequenced material: naive CD4+ T cells from blood. The source of these receptors is a man between 18 and 35 years old in good health.

V is TRBV5-6 and J is TRBJ2-2; TRBD1 aligns across 9 bases. Germline-derived CDR1 and CDR2 are SGHDT and YYEEEE. V was pared by 2 bases and J by 5 bases, with 4 bases of the junction left unmatched. The length of the CDR3 is 15 residues. CDR3 in amino acids: CASSLLGQGTGELFF. For the CDR3, the DNA is TGTGCCAGCAGCTTACTGGGACAGGGTACCGGGGAGCTGTTTTTT.

Concerning this clone itself: The identical CDR3 is also encoded by other nucleotide sequences in the sample. CDR3 amino acids: CASRSPGETQYF. The CDR3 region has the DNA TGTGCCAGCAGGAGCCCAGGGGAGACCCAGTACTTC. The V call is TRBV6-5, the J call TRBJ2-5, with D tentatively TRBD1 (5 bases). Trimming removed 6 bases at V and 5 bases at J, with 10 bases between. Germline V lookup: CDR1 MNHEY, CDR2 SVGAGI. This CDR3 is built from 12 residues.

The CDR3 DNA sequence: TGTGCCTGGAGTCACAGCCCCTACGAGCAGTACTTC. Residues: CAWSHSPYEQYF. The chain links TRBV30 to TRBJ2-7; D unresolved. The CDR3 consists of 12 residues. Germline CDR1 and CDR2: GTSNPN and SVGIG (reference sequence). V lost 2 bases to trimming and J lost 2 bases, with 7 bases between them.

The rearrangement joins TRBV12-5 to TRBJ2-1, with 13 bases identical to TRBD2. The CDR3 consists of 16 residues. V was pared by 3 bases and J by 9 bases, with 8 bases of the junction left unmatched. Germline V gene sequence: CDR1 LGHNT, CDR2 FRNRAP. The CDR3 sequence is CASGFRTSGGAGEQFF. CDR3 DNA sequence: TGTGCTAGTGGTTTCCGTACTAGCGGGGGGGCGGGTGAGCAGTTCTTC.

This clone appeared a few times. This chain uses TRBV25-1 with TRBJ1-5; 9 nucleotides match TRBD1. The junction had 7 bases not matched to a gene; V was cut back by 3 bases and J by 7 bases. Germline loops: CDR1 MGHDK, CDR2 SYGVNS. The CDR3 has 15 amino acids. CDR3 bases: TGTGCCAGCAGTGAGGGACAGGGTGTAAGGCAGCCCCAGCATTTT. Amino acids: CASSEGQGVRQPQHF.

The chain links TRBV27 to TRBJ2-1; 8 positions agree with TRBD2. This CDR3 comprises 15 residues. Germline CDR1 is MNHEY and CDR2 is SMNVEV (reference sequence). J lost 9 bases, V lost 2 bases, and 9 bases had no gene match. CDR3 sequence reads: CASSLHDGRASEQFF. CDR3 coding DNA: TGTGCCAGCAGTTTACATGACGGGAGGGCGAGTGAGCAGTTCTTC.

The chain employs TRBV5-1 and TRBJ2-5, with TRBD2 identical over 8 bases. The CDR3 is made up of 16 amino acids. V was clipped by 1 base and J by 2 bases; unmatched bases: 7. The germline gives CDR1 SGHRS, CDR2 YFSETQ. The CDR3 spells CASSLLPAGEQETQYF. CDR3 sequence (DNA): TGCGCCAGCAGCTTGTTACCAGCGGGAGAACAAGAGACCCAGTACTTC. The full variable domain, in which reference TRBV5-1 and TRBJ2-5 provide the parts outside the CDR3, is KAGVTQTPRYLIKTRGQQVTLSCSPISGHRSVSWYQQTPGQGLQFLFEYFSETQRNKGNFPGRFSGRQFSNSRSEMNVSTLELGDSALYLCASSLLPAGEQETQYFGPGTRLLVL.

The V and J genes are TRBV5-8 and TRBJ2-5, with D possibly matching TRBD1 (5 bases). This CDR3 region has 15 residues. With 4 bases removed from V and 2 bases from J, the gap between germline ends came to 15 bases. Germline V gene data show CDR1 as SGHTS and CDR2 as YDEGEE. As DNA, the CDR3 is TGTGCCAGCAGCCTGGAAGGACACCGACAAGAGACCCAGTACTTC. Residues: CASSLEGHRQETQYF.

The chain joins TRBV28 to TRBJ2-7; 7 positions match TRBD1. V shed 6 bases and J 4 bases; nucleotides not matched to a gene: 6. Germline V gene sequence: CDR1 MDHEN, CDR2 SYDVKM. The length of the CDR3 is 13 residues. CDR3 region: CASRGDSIYEQYF. CDR3 DNA: TGTGCCAGCAGGGGGGACAGTATTTACGAGCAGTACTTC.

The chain has TRBV9 and TRBJ2-7; TRBD1 might be the D (6 bases). Looked up from germline, CDR1 is SGDLS and CDR2 is YYNGEE. This CDR3 comprises 14 residues. V shed 0 bases and J shed 2 bases, with 9 bases lying between them. The CDR3 loop is CASSVGTDPYEQYF. The CDR3 region has the DNA TGTGCCAGCAGCGTAGGGACAGACCCCTACGAGCAGTACTTC.

The rearrangement uses TRBV28 and TRBJ2-7; D gene uncertain. The CDR3 length is 15 residues. V dropped 4 bases and J dropped 3 bases, with 16 bases sitting between them. Germline loops: CDR1 MDHEN, CDR2 SYDVKM. CDR3 DNA: TGTGCCAGCAGTTCCCAGCCCCTTAGGAGCTACGAGCAGTACTTC. It translates to CASSSQPLRSYEQYF.

This clone turned up a few times. The V and J genes are TRBV6-6 and TRBJ1-2, with TRBD1 matching 7 bases. CDR1 and CDR2 from the germline V gene are MNHNY and SVGAGI (reference sequence). The CDR3 is made up of 16 amino acids. Germline trimming cut 4 bases from V and 1 base from J; bases unmatched to any gene: 9. The CDR3 sequence is CASSSLDRWDNYGYTF. CDR3 sequence (DNA): TGTGCCAGCAGTTCGCTGGACAGGTGGGATAACTATGGCTACACCTTC.

The chain has TRBV4-2 and TRBJ2-5; 7 nucleotides agree with TRBD1. Trimming took 0 bases from V and 4 from J; bases not matched to a gene: 11. Germline CDR1 is LGHNA and CDR2 is YNFKEQ. The CDR3 spans 17 residues. The CDR3, as DNA: TGTGCCAGCAGCCAAGACGCCGCCCACAGGGGATCAGAGACCCAGTACTTC. Translating it yields CASSQDAAHRGSETQYF.

This clone was seen only a few times. J is TRBJ2-6 and V is TRBV5-1; 10 nucleotides agree with TRBD2. CDR1 is SGHRS, CDR2 YFSETQ, per germline. The CDR3 spans 18 residues. Trimming at V came to 0 bases and at J to 3 bases, leaving 6 bases not matched to a gene. The CDR3 here is CASSLALAGVGGANVLTF. CDR3 bases: TGCGCCAGCAGCTTGGCTCTAGCGGGAGTGGGTGGGGCCAACGTCCTGACTTTC. The full variable domain, rest sourced from reference TRBV5-1 and TRBJ2-6, is KAGVTQTPRYLIKTRGQQVTLSCSPISGHRSVSWYQQTPGQGLQFLFEYFSETQRNKGNFPGRFSGRQFSNSRSEMNVSTLELGDSALYLCASSLALAGVGGANVLTFGAGSRLTVL.

This clone has more than one count but fewer than ten. The chain uses TRBV28 and TRBJ2-1, with 7 bases fitting TRBD1. The germline V gene encodes CDR1 MDHEN and CDR2 SYDVKM. Trimming took 4 bases from V and 3 from J; bases not matched to a gene: 6. The CDR3 spans 15 residues. CDR3 sequence (DNA): TGTGCCAGCAGTTACCTCCGGGACAGCTACAATGAGCAGTTCTTC. Its translation: CASSYLRDSYNEQFF.